The clone carrying this T cell receptor beta chain was observed a handful of times. Antigen: not known. The data stem from a study of beta chain features in type 1 diabetes. Via the markers CD45RO/CCR7/CD25/CD127/CD95/CD27, stem cell-like memory, regulatory, central memory and naive CD4+ cells were sorted. Between the trimmed V and J ends, which lost 4 bases and 8 bases, there was a span of 8 bases. The length of the CDR3 is 11 residues. Germline CDR1 and CDR2: MNHNS and SASEGT. General observations from the study: Among patients with Type 1 diabetes, TCRB CDR3s were moderately but significantly shorter in every one of the four CD4+ subsets. Type 1 diabetes patients showed fewer insertions and more deletions at VDJ junctions.

The whole isolated RNA underwent reverse transcription, so sequencing captured expressed TCRB transcripts. Mean read depth for naive, central memory and regulatory T cell samples was roughly 4 million reads. Generated by immunoSEQ multiplex PCR, the TCRdb table keeps only in-frame clones and is missing some. This sample has hundreds of thousands of clones, with roughly 13% found just once. The rearrangement links TRBV6-1 to TRBJ2-5; possible D gene TRBD2, 6 bases. The sample was naive CD4+ T cells from blood. This clonotype originated in a man aged 18 to 29 with type 1 diabetes. CDR3 region: CASSGLGTQYF. The CDR3 region has the DNA TGTGCCAGCAGTGGACTAGGAACCCAGTACTTC.